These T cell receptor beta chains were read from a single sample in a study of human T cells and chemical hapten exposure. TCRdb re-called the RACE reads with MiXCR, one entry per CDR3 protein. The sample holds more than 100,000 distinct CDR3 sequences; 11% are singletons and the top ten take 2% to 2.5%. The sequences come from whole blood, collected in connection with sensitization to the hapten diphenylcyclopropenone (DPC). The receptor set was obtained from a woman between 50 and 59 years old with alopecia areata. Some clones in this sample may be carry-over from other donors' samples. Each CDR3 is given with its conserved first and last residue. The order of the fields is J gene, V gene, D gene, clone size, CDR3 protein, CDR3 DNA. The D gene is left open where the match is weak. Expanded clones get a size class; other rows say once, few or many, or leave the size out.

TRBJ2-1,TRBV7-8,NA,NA,CASSLAASLGLSYNEQFF,TGTGCCAGCAGCTTAGCCGCCTCCTTGGGGCTCTCCTACAATGAGCAGTTCTTC
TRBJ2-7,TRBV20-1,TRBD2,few,CSASRPASGNREQYF,TGCAGTGCTAGTAGACCGGCTAGCGGGAATCGGGAGCAGTACTTC
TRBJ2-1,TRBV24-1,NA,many,CATSDRVWQGEGEQFF,TGTGCCACCAGTGATAGGGTTTGGCAGGGGGAGGGTGAGCAGTTCTTC
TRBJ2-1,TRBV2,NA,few,CARNRENEQFF,TGTGCCAGAAACAGGGAAAATGAGCAGTTCTTC
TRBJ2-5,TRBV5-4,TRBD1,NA,CASSLVQGAGETQYF,TGTGCCAGCAGCTTGGTACAGGGGGCTGGCGAGACCCAGTACTTC
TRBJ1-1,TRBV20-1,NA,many,CSARAIRANTEAFF,TGCAGTGCTAGAGCGATTCGGGCGAACACTGAAGCTTTCTTT
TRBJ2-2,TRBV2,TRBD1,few,CASTRGTGELFF,TGTGCCAGCACCAGGGGGACCGGGGAGCTGTTTTTT
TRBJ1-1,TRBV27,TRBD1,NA,CASSLVFGRQGRTEAFF,TGTGCCAGCAGTTTAGTATTTGGGAGACAGGGCCGCACTGAAGCTTTCTTT
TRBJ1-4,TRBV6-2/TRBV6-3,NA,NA,CASSWGGKLFF,TGTGCCAGCAGCTGGGGGGGGAAACTGTTTTTT
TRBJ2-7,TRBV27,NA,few,CASSWTRGYEQYF,TGTGCCAGCAGTTGGACTCGGGGGTACGAGCAGTACTTC
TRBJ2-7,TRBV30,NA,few,CAWNPKAGAYEQYF,TGTGCCTGGAACCCTAAAGCCGGGGCCTACGAGCAGTACTTC
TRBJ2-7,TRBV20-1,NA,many,CSAKTLNEQYF,TGCAGTGCCAAAACCCTTAACGAGCAGTACTTC
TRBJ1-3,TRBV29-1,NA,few,CSVEVIGENTIYF,TGCAGCGTTGAGGTGATAGGGGAAAACACCATATATTTT
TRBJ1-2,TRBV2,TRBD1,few,CASSVRQGGYGYTF,TGTGCCAGCAGTGTCCGACAGGGCGGCTATGGCTACACCTTC
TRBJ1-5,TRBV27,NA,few,CASSLQGQQPQHF,TGTGCCAGCAGTTTACAGGGGCAGCAGCCCCAGCATTTT
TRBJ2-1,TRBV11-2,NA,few,CASSQYGSSSYNEQFF,TGTGCCAGCAGCCAGTACGGGAGCAGCTCCTACAATGAGCAGTTCTTC
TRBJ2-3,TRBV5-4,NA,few,CASSLTGTTTDTQYF,TGTGCCAGCAGCTTAACCGGGACCACGACAGATACGCAGTATTTT
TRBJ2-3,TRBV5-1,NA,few,CASSQFTDTQYF,TGCGCCAGCAGCCAATTCACAGATACGCAGTATTTT
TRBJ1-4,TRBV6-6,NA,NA,CASSHLRESTNEKLFF,TGTGCCAGCAGTCATCTCAGGGAGTCCACTAATGAAAAACTGTTTTTT
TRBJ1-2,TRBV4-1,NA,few,CASSQEETPYGYTF,TGCGCCAGCAGCCAAGAGGAGACACCCTATGGCTACACCTTC
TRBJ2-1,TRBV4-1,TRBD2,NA,CASSHIGLAGGQYNEQFF,TGCGCCAGCAGCCACATAGGACTAGCGGGGGGGCAGTACAATGAGCAGTTCTTC
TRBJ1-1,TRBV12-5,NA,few,CASGISRGSRTEAFF,TGTGCTAGTGGGATCAGCAGGGGTTCGCGCACTGAAGCTTTCTTT
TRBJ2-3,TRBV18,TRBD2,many,CASSPPAGGATDTQYF,TGTGCCAGCTCACCACCGGCGGGGGGGGCTACAGATACGCAGTATTTT
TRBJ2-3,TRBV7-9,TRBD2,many,CASSLERGGRDTQYF,TGTGCCAGCAGCTTAGAGCGGGGGGGCCGGGATACGCAGTATTTT
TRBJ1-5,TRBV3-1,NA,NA,CASSPSFPDRNQPQHF,TGTGCCAGCAGTCCCTCCTTCCCGGACAGAAATCAGCCCCAGCATTTT
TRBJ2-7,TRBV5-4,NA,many,CASSLAGGNEQYF,TGTGCCAGCAGCTTGGCCGGGGGTAACGAGCAGTACTTC
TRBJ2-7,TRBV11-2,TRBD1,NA,CASSSNRGRSREQYF,TGTGCCAGCAGCTCTAACAGGGGGCGGAGTAGGGAGCAGTACTTC
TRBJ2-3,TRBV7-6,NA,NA,CASSLGASTDMQYF,TGTGCCAGCAGCTTAGGGGCAAGCACAGATATGCAGTATTTT
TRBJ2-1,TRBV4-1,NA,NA,CASSHPSSGPQYEQFF,TGCGCCAGCAGCCACCCATCATCGGGGCCTCAATATGAGCAGTTCTTC
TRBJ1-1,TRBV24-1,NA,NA,CATSDRYNTEAFF,TGTGCCACCAGTGATCGTTACAACACTGAAGCTTTCTTT
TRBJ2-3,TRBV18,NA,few,CASSLSSHSTDTQYF,TGTGCCAGCTCACTCTCTAGCCATAGCACAGATACGCAGTATTTT
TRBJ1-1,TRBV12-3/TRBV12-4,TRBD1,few,CASSLGDRGLWAFF,TGTGCCAGCAGTCTAGGGGACAGGGGGCTGTGGGCTTTCTTT
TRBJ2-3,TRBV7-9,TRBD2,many,CASSLRTSSDTQYF,TGTGCCAGCAGCCTCCGGACTAGTTCAGATACGCAGTATTTT
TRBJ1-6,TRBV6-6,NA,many,CASSPMEDSPLHF,TGTGCCAGCAGTCCTATGGAGGATTCACCCCTCCACTTT
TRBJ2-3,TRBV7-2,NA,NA,CASSLGATGTGTDTQYF,TGTGCCAGCAGCTTAGGGGCCACAGGGACGGGCACAGATACGCAGTATTTT
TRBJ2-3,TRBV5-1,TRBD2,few,CASSYTSASTDTQYF,TGCGCCAGCAGCTACACTAGCGCAAGCACAGATACGCAGTATTTT
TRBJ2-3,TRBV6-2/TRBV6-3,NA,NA,CASTESADTQYF,TGTGCCAGCACCGAGTCGGCAGATACGCAGTATTTT
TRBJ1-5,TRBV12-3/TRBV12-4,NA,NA,CASSLLLNQPQHF,TGTGCCAGCAGTTTATTACTCAATCAGCCCCAGCATTTT
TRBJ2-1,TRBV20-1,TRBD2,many,CSARGGTSGYNEQFF,TGCAGTGCTAGAGGTGGGACTAGCGGTTACAATGAGCAGTTCTTC
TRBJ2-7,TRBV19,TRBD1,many,CASSTGVEQYF,TGTGCCAGTAGCACAGGGGTCGAGCAGTACTTC
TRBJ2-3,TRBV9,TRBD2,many,CASSVELADTQYF,TGTGCCAGCAGCGTAGAACTAGCGGATACGCAGTATTTT
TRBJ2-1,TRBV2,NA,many,CASSGQLYNEQFF,TGTGCCAGCAGTGGCCAGCTCTACAATGAGCAGTTCTTC
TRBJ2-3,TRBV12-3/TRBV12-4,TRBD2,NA,CASGGLAGIATDTQYF,TGTGCCAGCGGGGGGCTAGCGGGTATAGCCACAGATACGCAGTATTTT
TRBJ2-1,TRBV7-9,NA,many,CASSLESVSEQFF,TGTGCCAGCAGCTTAGAATCCGTCAGTGAGCAGTTCTTC
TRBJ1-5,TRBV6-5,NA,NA,CACRTSVGDQPQHF,TGTGCCTGCAGAACATCGGTGGGCGATCAGCCCCAGCATTTT
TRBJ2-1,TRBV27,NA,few,CASSPSRTNEQFF,TGTGCCAGCAGTCCGTCCAGAACGAATGAGCAGTTCTTC
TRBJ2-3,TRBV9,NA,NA,CASSVGGADTQYF,TGTGCCAGCAGCGTAGGAGGTGCAGATACGCAGTATTTT
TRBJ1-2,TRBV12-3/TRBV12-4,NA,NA,CASSHRNYGYTF,TGTGCCAGCAGCCACAGGAACTATGGCTACACCTTC
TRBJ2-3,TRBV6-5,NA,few,CASRLLETKGTQYF,TGTGCCAGCAGGCTCTTGGAGACAAAGGGAACGCAGTATTTT
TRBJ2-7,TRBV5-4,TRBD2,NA,CASSLVGGGEQYF,TGTGCCAGCAGCTTGGTGGGCGGGGGCGAGCAGTACTTC
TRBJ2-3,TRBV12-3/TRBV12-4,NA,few,CASRCADTQYF,TGTGCCAGCAGATGTGCAGATACGCAGTATTTT
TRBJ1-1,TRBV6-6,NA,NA,CASSYQQVEAFF,TGTGCCAGCAGTTACCAACAGGTTGAAGCTTTCTTT
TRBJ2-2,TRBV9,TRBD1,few,CASSWTGENTGELFF,TGTGCCAGCAGCTGGACAGGGGAGAACACCGGGGAGCTGTTTTTT
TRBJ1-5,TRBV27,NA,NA,CASSLLVNQPQHF,TGTGCCAGCAGTTTATTGGTCAATCAGCCCCAGCATTTT
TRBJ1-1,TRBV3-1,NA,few,CASSQTGQNTEAFF,TGTGCCAGCAGCCAGACGGGACAGAACACTGAAGCTTTCTTT
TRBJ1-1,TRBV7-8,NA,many,CASSLNRYTEAFF,TGTGCCAGCAGCTTAAATCGGTACACTGAAGCTTTCTTT
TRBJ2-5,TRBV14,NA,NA,CASSQGLARESQETQYF,TGTGCCAGCAGCCAAGGTCTTGCCCGGGAGAGCCAAGAGACCCAGTACTTC
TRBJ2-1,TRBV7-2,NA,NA,CASSYYNEQFF,TGTGCCAGCAGCTATTACAATGAGCAGTTCTTC